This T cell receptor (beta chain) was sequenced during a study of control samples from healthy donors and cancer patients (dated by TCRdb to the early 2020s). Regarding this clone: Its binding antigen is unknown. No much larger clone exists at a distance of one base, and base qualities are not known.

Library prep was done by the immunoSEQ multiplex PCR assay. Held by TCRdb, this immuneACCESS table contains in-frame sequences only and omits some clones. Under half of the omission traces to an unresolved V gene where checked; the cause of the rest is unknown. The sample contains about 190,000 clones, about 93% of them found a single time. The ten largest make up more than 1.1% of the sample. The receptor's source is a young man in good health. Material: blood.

CDR3 reads: CASSQYTGGAYTQYF. DNA sequence: TGTGCCAGCAGCCAGTATACAGGGGGCGCTTATACGCAGTATTTT. The V gene is TRBV14 and the J gene is TRBJ2-3, and 9 junction bases match TRBD1. The CDR3 runs 15 residues from the cysteine to the phenylalanine. Just the 45-base CDR3 DNA is kept, in frame starting at base 1. Germline trimming: 3 bases from V, 7 bases from J; junction bases outside gene matches: 8. The germline V gene sets CDR1 to SGHDN and CDR2 to FVKESK. Supplemented by the reference TRBV14 and TRBJ2-3 proteins around the CDR3, the complete variable domain is EAGVTQFPSHSVIEKGQTVTLRCDPISGHDNLYWYRRVMGKEIKFLLHFVKESKQDESGMPNNRFLAERTGGTYSTLKVQPAELEDSGVYFCASSQYTGGAYTQYFGPGTRLTVL.